The 19 T cell receptor beta chains below all came from one sample that was sequenced in a study of shared clonotypes between healthy human individuals. This table comes from immunoSEQ multiplex PCR, and its TCRdb copy is limited to in-frame clones, with some not included. The repertoire includes about 470,000 clones, roughly three quarters of them detected once, and about 12% sits in the top ten. The sample was PBMCs. These TCRs come from a woman aged 40 to 49 in good health. Some clones in this sample may be carry-over from other donors' samples.

The chain combines TRBV4-2 with TRBJ2-1; D remains unclear. The germline V and J ends were trimmed by 5 bases and 5 bases, with 16 bases remaining between them. Germline V gene sequence: CDR1 LGHNA, CDR2 YNFKEQ. This CDR3 spans 15 amino acids. The CDR3 loop reads CASSDALRKNNEQFF. The CDR3 bases are TGTGCCAGCAGCGACGCCCTGCGAAAGAACAATGAGCAGTTCTTC.

V is TRBV4-2 and J is TRBJ2-6; either TRBD1 or TRBD2 may fit D (5 bases each). CDR1 LGHNA and CDR2 YNFKEQ come from the germline V gene. The V and J ends lost 7 bases and 1 base respectively, with 17 bases between them. The CDR3 extends over 17 amino acids. The CDR3 here is CASKPGRVRSGANVLTF. In nucleotides, the CDR3 is TGTGCCAGCAAACCGGGACGGGTCCGTTCTGGGGCCAACGTCCTGACTTTC.

The V and J genes are TRBV28 and TRBJ1-2; TRBD1 matches 12 bases. V lost 1 base to trimming and J lost 8 bases; unmatched junction nucleotides: 14. This CDR3 has 18 amino acids. The germline V gene has CDR1 MDHEN and CDR2 SYDVKM. CDR3 region: CASSLFARDRGQGRGYTF. The DNA of the CDR3 is TGTGCCAGCAGTTTATTCGCCAGGGACAGGGGGCAGGGTAGGGGCTACACCTTC.

The chain links TRBV27 to TRBJ2-5; 11 bases fit TRBD2. Germline V lookup: CDR1 MNHEY, CDR2 SMNVEV (reference sequence). The CDR3 consists of 17 residues. After removal of 2 bases from V and 1 base from J, the junction contained 6 bases not matched to a gene. The CDR3 DNA reads TGTGCCAGCAGTTTAGTACTAGCGGGAGCCCTCCAAGAGACCCAGTACTTC. Protein: CASSLVLAGALQETQYF.

The V and J genes are TRBV10-3 and TRBJ2-2; 10 bases align to TRBD1. V gave up 2 bases and J gave up 5 bases; unmatched junction bases: 5. This CDR3 is 16 amino acids long. Germline V gene sequence: CDR1 ENHRY, CDR2 SYGVKD. The CDR3 sequence: CAISEVGTGETGELFF. Here the CDR3 DNA reads TGTGCCATCAGTGAGGTGGGGACAGGGGAAACCGGGGAGCTGTTTTTT.

The chain uses TRBV13 and TRBJ2-1; 15 bases align to TRBD2. Looked up from germline, CDR1 is PRHDT and CDR2 is FYEKMQ (reference sequence). The CDR3 is made up of 16 amino acids. The J segment lost 6 bases and the V segment lost 5 bases, leaving 5 bases of the junction unmatched. The CDR3 region is CASSARTSGRGNEQFF. The CDR3 DNA reads TGTGCCAGCAGCGCCAGGACTAGCGGGAGGGGCAATGAGCAGTTCTTC.

The chain joins TRBV11-2 to TRBJ2-5; D is perhaps TRBD1 or TRBD2 (5 bases each). The DNA end is a closer match to TRBJ2-7, so the J assignment may be wrong. Looked up from germline, CDR1 is SGHAT and CDR2 is FQNNGV. This CDR3 comprises 17 residues. The chain's CDR3 is CASSSPASAGAAYEQYF. The CDR3 region has the DNA TGTGCCAGCAGCTCCCCGGCGTCTGCCGGGGCCGCCTACGAGCAGTACTTC.

This chain links TRBV30 with TRBJ1-1; D uncertain. CDR1 is GTSNPN and CDR2 is SVGIG in the germline V gene (reference sequence). V shed 2 bases and J shed 11 bases, with 12 bases lying between them. The CDR3 extends over 11 amino acids. CDR3 protein: CAWSPTYGAFF. DNA for the CDR3: TGTGCCTGGAGTCCAACTTACGGGGCTTTCTTT.

This clone came up once. Other DNA sequences in the sample encode the same CDR3. CDR3 in DNA: TGTGCCAGCAGTAGGGACAGCCAAGAGACCCAGTACTTC. It encodes CASSRDSQETQYF. The rearrangement joins TRBV2 to TRBJ2-5, with 7 bases that match TRBD1. Germline values: CDR1 SNHLY, CDR2 FYNNEI. V dropped 5 bases and J dropped 1; count of bases not matched to a gene: 1. The CDR3 extends over 13 amino acids.

The chain joins TRBV28 to TRBJ1-2; D may be TRBD1 (5 bases). Looked up from germline, CDR1 is MDHEN and CDR2 is SYDVKM. CDR3 length equals 16 residues. V shed 2 bases and J shed 4 bases, with 17 bases lying between them. This CDR3 reads CASSLRGGSHSYGYTF. CDR3 DNA sequence: TGTGCCAGCAGTTTAAGGGGAGGGTCCCATTCCTATGGCTACACCTTC.

On this clone itself: Other DNA variants within this sample encode the same CDR3. The chain combines TRBV18 with TRBJ2-7; 7 bases match TRBD1. V trimming: 3 bases; J trimming: 2 bases; junction bases outside the gene matches: 1. Germline V gives CDR1 KGHSH, CDR2 LQKENI. CDR3 length equals 13 residues. The CDR3 reads CASSPGQTYEQYF. DNA of the CDR3: TGTGCCAGCTCACCGGGACAGACCTACGAGCAGTACTTC.

The chain links TRBV18 to TRBJ1-1, with a weak D call TRBD1 (5 bases). This CDR3 contains 13 residues. The V gene's germline CDR1 is KGHSH and CDR2 LQKENI. The germline V and J ends were trimmed by 3 bases and 6 bases, with 11 bases remaining between them. CDR3 amino acids: CASSPGVGAEAFF. The CDR3 bases are TGTGCCAGCTCACCGGGGGTAGGGGCTGAAGCTTTCTTT.

Concerning this clone itself: Other DNA sequences within the sample encode an identical CDR3. This chain links TRBV25-1 with TRBJ2-7, with D possibly being TRBD1 (7 bases). This CDR3 is 13 amino acids long. Trimming removed 5 bases at V and 5 bases at J, with 13 bases between. CDR1 MGHDK and CDR2 SYGVNS come from the germline V gene. The CDR3 DNA reads as TGTGCCAGCAGTCCAGGGGGGTCGAACGAGCAGTACTTC. The encoded protein is CASSPGGSNEQYF.

This clone was counted a few times. This sequence joins TRBV7-2 and TRBJ2-7, with D perhaps matching TRBD2 (6 bases). V was pared by 5 bases and J by 5 bases, with 19 bases between. Germline CDR1 is SGHTA and CDR2 is FQGNSA. This CDR3 is 15 amino acids long. The CDR3 sequence is CASSRGSGSNNEQYF. The CDR3 coding sequence is TGTGCCAGCAGCCGAGGTAGCGGCTCCAATAACGAGCAGTACTTC.

The chain has TRBV4-2 and TRBJ2-5; D remains unclear. Germline V CDR1 and CDR2: LGHNA, YNFKEQ. V was shortened by 3 bases and J by 5 bases, with 13 bases between the two germline ends. This CDR3 has 14 residues. CDR3 DNA sequence: TGTGCCAGCAGCCATGAACAGCGTCCTGAGACCCAGTACTTC. It specifies CASSHEQRPETQYF.

This clone was seen only once. This rearrangement joins TRBV29-1 to TRBJ2-7; D is undetermined. Germline CDR1 SQVTM, CDR2 ANQGSEA. V lost 1 base and J 2 bases, leaving 3 bases between the germline ends. This CDR3 comprises 11 residues. The CDR3: CSVEATYEQYF. CDR3 DNA sequence: TGCAGCGTTGAAGCTACCTACGAGCAGTACTTC.

The genes are TRBV7-6 and TRBJ2-7; 7 bases fit TRBD1. Trimming cost V 5 bases and J 2 bases; bases outside gene matches: 12. CDR1 is SGHVS and CDR2 is FNYEAQ in the germline V gene. This CDR3 has 16 residues. CDR3 sequence reads: CASSLRGGTEAYEQYF. The CDR3 DNA is TGTGCCAGCAGCCTTCGAGGTGGGACAGAAGCCTACGAGCAGTACTTC.

This rearrangement joins TRBV28 to TRBJ2-7, with 7 bases aligning to TRBD2. This CDR3 has 15 amino acids. Germline V gives CDR1 MDHEN, CDR2 SYDVKM. The junction had 6 bases not matched to a gene; V was cut back by 2 bases and J by 2 bases. The CDR3 DNA follows: TGTGCCAGCAGTTTAGCTCGGGGAGGGCCCTACGAGCAGTACTTC. Protein sequence: CASSLARGGPYEQYF.

The chain links TRBV29-1 to TRBJ1-1; 9 positions agree with TRBD1. From germline, CDR1 is SQVTM and CDR2 ANQGSEA. The CDR3 contains 15 residues. V shed 6 bases, J shed 3 bases, and the junction held 11 bases outside the gene matches. The CDR3 region is CSVTIRQGEDTEAFF. The CDR3 coding sequence is TGCAGCGTCACCATCCGACAGGGGGAGGACACTGAAGCTTTCTTT. The variable domain in full, completed from reference TRBV29-1 and TRBJ1-1, reads SAVISQKPSRDICQRGTSLTIQCQVDSQVTMMFWYRQQPGQSLTLIATANQGSEATYESGFVIDKFPISRPNLTFSTLTVSNMSPEDSSIYLCSVTIRQGEDTEAFFGQGTRLTVV.